A single sample is the source of the 11 T cell receptor beta chains below, sequenced in a study of blood T cells in healthy people across ages. Next came a second PCR, run for about 6 to 12 cycles, which used a sample-barcoded 5' primer along with a J-beta primer mix. TCRdb processed the 5' RACE reads anew with MiXCR; each CDR3 protein has one entry. The sample records about 1.1 million distinct CDR3 sequences, 35% to 40% being singletons. The sample comprised blood. The receptor set was obtained from a young man in good health.

CDR3 residues: CASSLSGTDYGYTF. The CDR3, as DNA: TGTGCCAGCAGCTTATCTGGGACAGACTATGGCTACACCTTC. The V gene is TRBV7-2, the J gene TRBJ1-2; 7 bases are a match to TRBD1. CDR3 length equals 14 residues. Looked up from germline, CDR1 is SGHTA and CDR2 is FQGNSA. Germline trimming cut 2 bases from V and 3 bases from J; bases unmatched to any gene: 3.

This clonotype showed up many times. The chain links TRBV7-9 to TRBJ2-7; D is ambiguous. The ends were cut back, 1 base at V and 6 bases at J, with 7 bases in the middle. This CDR3 is 12 amino acids long. In germline, CDR1 is SEHNR, CDR2 FQNEAQ (reference sequence). The DNA of the CDR3 is TGTGCCAGCAGCTTAGATCCGGGCGAGCAGTACTTC. Its protein is CASSLDPGEQYF.

This chain links TRBV5-1 with TRBJ1-1; possibly TRBD1 for D (6 bases). V was trimmed by 4 bases and J by 7 bases, leaving 17 bases between them. This CDR3 spans 14 amino acids. The germline gives CDR1 SGHRS, CDR2 YFSETQ. The CDR3 DNA reads as TGCGCCAGCAGCGTGGCCGGGGACACCGTTGAAGCTTTCTTT. Amino acids: CASSVAGDTVEAFF.

The chain links TRBV5-1 to TRBJ1-1; perhaps TRBD1 as D (6 bases). V lost 4 bases and J lost 6, with 19 bases in between. Germline V lookup: CDR1 SGHRS, CDR2 YFSETQ. The CDR3 spans 15 residues. Written as DNA, the CDR3 is TGCGCCAGCAGCAACTTACTAACAGGGAGCGCTGAAGCTTTCTTT. It yields the protein CASSNLLTGSAEAFF.

This chain joins TRBV7-2 and TRBJ2-5; D is ambiguous. The tail of the sequence fits TRBJ2-1 better, so the J call may be wrong. Germline V CDR1 and CDR2: SGHTA, FQGNSA. CDR3 length: 14 amino acids. The CDR3 coding sequence is TGTGCCAGCAGCTTAGCAGCACCCCAAGAGACCCAGTTCTTC. This sequence encodes CASSLAAPQETQFF.

This clonotype has more than one count but fewer than ten. The gene calls are TRBV4-3 and TRBJ2-5, with TRBD1 matching 10 bases. The CDR3 covers 14 residues. The ends lost 1 base at V and 9 bases at J; junction bases unmatched: 5. Germline CDR1 is LGHNA and CDR2 is YSLEER. CDR3 region: CASSQVGQGDSQYF. The CDR3 DNA reads as TGCGCCAGCAGCCAAGTTGGACAGGGGGACTCCCAGTACTTC.

The chain has TRBV20-1 and TRBJ1-1; no definite D call. V was pared by 6 bases and J by 6 bases, with 17 bases between. Looked up from germline, CDR1 is DFQATT and CDR2 is SNEGSKA (reference sequence). The CDR3 contains 13 residues. The CDR3 sequence: CSAHGMVRAEAFF. In DNA, the CDR3 is TGCAGTGCCCACGGAATGGTGAGGGCTGAAGCTTTCTTT.

The chain has TRBV4-3 and TRBJ2-1; D could derive from TRBD1 or TRBD2 (8 bases each). The J call may be mistaken, given a closer DNA end match to TRBJ2-7. CDR1 is LGHNA, CDR2 YSLEER, per germline. The CDR3 is 20 residues long. CDR3 in DNA: TGCGCCAGCAGCCAAGATTGGACAGGGTATAGCGGGGCTCAGATGAATGAGCAGTACTTC. This encodes CASSQDWTGYSGAQMNEQYF.

A note on this clonotype: A much more abundant neighbour one base away suggests this may be a read error. The chain combines TRBV2 with TRBJ2-1; a possible D gene is TRBD2 (6 bases). The J call is in doubt because the DNA end fits TRBJ2-7 better. Looked up from germline, CDR1 is SNHLY and CDR2 is FYNNEI. The length of the CDR3 is 15 residues. CDR3 DNA sequence: TGTGCCAGCAGTGAAGGGGCGGGACCCTACAATGAGCAGTACTTC. Residues: CASSEGAGPYNEQYF.

This clonotype was seen a handful of times. This CDR3 is CASSLGRARTNYGYTF. Here the CDR3 DNA reads TGTGCCAGCAGCTTAGGTCGGGCGCGGACAAACTATGGCTACACCTTC. The chain recombines TRBV7-8 with TRBJ1-2, with D maybe TRBD1 (5 bases). This CDR3 region has 16 residues. Germline CDR1 SGHVS, CDR2 FQNEAQ. V was shortened by 1 base and J by 2 bases, with 14 bases between the two germline ends.

V usage is TRBV20-1 and J usage is TRBJ1-2; D remains unclear. V was pared by 6 bases and J by 3 bases, with 14 bases between. Germline values: CDR1 DFQATT, CDR2 SNEGSKA (reference sequence). The CDR3 length is 13 residues. CDR3 in amino acids: CSAVHNHDYGYTF. CDR3 in DNA: TGCAGTGCGGTCCACAACCATGACTATGGCTACACCTTC.